This TCR beta chain was captured by sequencing in a study of technical replicates of blood from a handful of donors. V lost 5 bases and J lost 6, with 10 bases in between. This CDR3 has 13 amino acids. Germline CDR1 reads KGHSH; CDR2 reads LQKENI. Data came from immunoSEQ multiplex PCR; TCRdb stores just in-frame clones and leaves some out. The sample includes approximately 60,000 clones, approximately 90% seen only once; the top ten take more than 4%. The chain has TRBV18 and TRBJ1-4; D is unresolved. This TCR was sampled from a human donor in good health. Some clones in this sample may be carry-over from other donors' samples. The sequenced sample was PBMCs. The DNA of the CDR3 is TGTGCCAGCTCAACAAGGAGGGATGAAAAACTGTTTTTT. It codes for CASSTRRDEKLFF.